This is a list of T cell receptor beta chains from one sample in a study of blood T cells in healthy people across ages. TCRdb re-derived calls from the 5' RACE reads in MiXCR, one entry per CDR3 protein. The table has 730,000 or so distinct CDR3 sequences, less than 45% seen once; the top ten hold about 30%. The sequencing input was blood. These TCRs come from a man older than 75 in good health. The CDR3 runs from the conserved cysteine through the conserved F or W. A D gene is named only where the DNA matches it firmly. Only some rows state a clone size, as once, few, many or a class for expanded clones.

few	TRBV18	TRBD1	TRBJ2-7	TGTGCCAGCTCACCTCCGACCGGGACAGACCACGAGCAGTACTTC	CASSPPTGTDHEQYF
.	TRBV9	TRBD2	TRBJ2-7	TGTGCCAGCAGCCATCCCTCGGGGAGGGAAGGCGAGCAGTACTTC	CASSHPSGREGEQYF
many	TRBV4-3	TRBD2	TRBJ2-4	TGCGCCAGCAGCCAAGATTCCGCCGGGGGGGCGACCAAAAACATTCAGTACTTC	CASSQDSAGGATKNIQYF
many	TRBV7-2	.	TRBJ2-7	TGTGCCAGCAGCTTAGTGGGCCAGACCTACGAGCAGTACTTC	CASSLVGQTYEQYF
.	TRBV7-9	.	TRBJ2-3	TGTGCCGGCAGCTCAAAAGGGAGGACAGATACGCAGTATTTT	CAGSSKGRTDTQYF
.	TRBV5-1	.	TRBJ2-7	TGCGCCAGCAGCGTGGGAGCTGAGTTCTACGAGCAGTACTTC	CASSVGAEFYEQYF
many	TRBV20-1	.	TRBJ2-6	TGCAGTGCTAGAGTGGGCCCTGGGGCCAACGTCCTGACTTTC	CSARVGPGANVLTF
.	TRBV7-6	TRBD1	TRBJ1-2	TGTGCCAGCAGCCCAGGGGGGGAAGACCATGGCTACACCTTC	CASSPGGEDHGYTF
.	TRBV7-9	.	TRBJ1-4	TGTGCCAGCAGGTCTCCAGGGATTAATGAAAAACTGTTTTTT	CASRSPGINEKLFF
.	TRBV18	.	TRBJ2-7	TGTGCCAGCTCACCGACTAACGGGAGCTACGAGCAGTACTTC	CASSPTNGSYEQYF
few	TRBV12-5	.	TRBJ2-7	TGTGCTAGTGGTACCGGACGCGAGCAGTACTTC	CASGTGREQYF
.	TRBV25-1	.	TRBJ2-5	TGTGCCAGCAGTGCAGGGACCGCCAATCGAGGGACCCAGTACTTC	CASSAGTANRGTQYF
once	TRBV10-3	TRBD2	TRBJ2-1	TGTGCCATCAGTGATAGCGGGATCATCGGGGATGAGCAGTTCTTC	CAISDSGIIGDEQFF